This T cell receptor (beta chain) was obtained from a study of early T cells in non-severe SARS-CoV-2 infection. Overall study results and limits: VDJdb matching skewed toward anti-spike CD8 responses, missing private and CD4 specificities.

This clonotype was detected a few times. Antigen unknown. V was shortened by 3 bases and J by 2 bases, with 13 bases between the two germline ends. The length of the CDR3 is 15 residues. Germline values: CDR1 LGHDT, CDR2 YNNKEL (reference sequence). The TCR library protocol was used to attach unique molecular identifiers. These identifiers were attached to individual cDNA molecules. TCRdb analysed the 5' RACE reads with MiXCR anew, one entry per CDR3 protein. The profile shows 50,000 to 70,000 distinct CDR3 sequences, 7% to 8% of them singletons. The V and J genes are TRBV3-1 and TRBJ2-5; D is undetermined. This TCR was recovered from an adult who was a healthcare worker with PCR-confirmed SARS-CoV-2 infection or an uninfected control (not recorded which). Specimen: whole blood. The CDR3 DNA reads as TGTGCCAGCAGCCAGGTGGTGTCCCGTCAAGAGACCCAGTACTTC. It is translated as CASSQVVSRQETQYF.